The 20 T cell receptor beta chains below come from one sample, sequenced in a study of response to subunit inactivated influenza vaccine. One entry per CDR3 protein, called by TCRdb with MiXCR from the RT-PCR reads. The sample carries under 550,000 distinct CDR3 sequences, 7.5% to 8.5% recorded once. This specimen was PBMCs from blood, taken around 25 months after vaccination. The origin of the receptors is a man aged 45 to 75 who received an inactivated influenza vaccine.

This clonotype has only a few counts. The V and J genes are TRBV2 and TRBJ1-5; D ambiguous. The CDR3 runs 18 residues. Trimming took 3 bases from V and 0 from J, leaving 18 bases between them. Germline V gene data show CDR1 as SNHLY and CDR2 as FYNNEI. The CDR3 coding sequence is TGTGCCAGCAGTGATTTCTTCGTTGGGCCATTTAGCAATCAGCCCCAGCATTTT. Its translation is CASSDFFVGPFSNQPQHF.

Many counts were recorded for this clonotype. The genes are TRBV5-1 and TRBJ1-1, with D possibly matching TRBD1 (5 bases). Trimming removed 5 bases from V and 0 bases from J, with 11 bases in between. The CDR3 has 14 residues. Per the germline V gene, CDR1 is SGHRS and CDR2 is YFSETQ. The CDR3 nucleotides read TGCGCCAGCAGGTCCGACAGCTTGAACACTGAAGCTTTCTTT. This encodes CASRSDSLNTEAFF.

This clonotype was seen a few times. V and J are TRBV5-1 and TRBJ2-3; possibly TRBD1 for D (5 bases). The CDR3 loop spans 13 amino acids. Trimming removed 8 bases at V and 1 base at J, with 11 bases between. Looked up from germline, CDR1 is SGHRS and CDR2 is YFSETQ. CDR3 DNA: TGCGCCAGGGGATGGGGCCGCACAGATACGCAGTATTTT. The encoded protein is CARGWGRTDTQYF.

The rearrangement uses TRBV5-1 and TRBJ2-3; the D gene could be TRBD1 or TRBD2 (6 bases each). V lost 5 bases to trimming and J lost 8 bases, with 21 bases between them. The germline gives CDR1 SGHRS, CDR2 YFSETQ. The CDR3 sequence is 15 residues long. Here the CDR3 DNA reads TGCGCCAGCAGTTCTACAGGGAGGTGGGATGGTACGCAGTATTTT. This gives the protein CASSSTGRWDGTQYF.

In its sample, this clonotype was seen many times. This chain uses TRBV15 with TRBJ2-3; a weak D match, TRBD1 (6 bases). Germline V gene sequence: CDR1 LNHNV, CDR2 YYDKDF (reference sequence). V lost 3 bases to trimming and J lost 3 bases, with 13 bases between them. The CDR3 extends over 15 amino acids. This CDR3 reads CATSRGQGNTDTQYF. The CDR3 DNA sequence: TGTGCCACCAGCAGGGGACAAGGCAATACAGATACGCAGTATTTT. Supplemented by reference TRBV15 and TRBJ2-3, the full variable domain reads DAMVIQNPRYQVTQFGKPVTLSCSQTLNHNVMYWYQQKSSQAPKLLFHYYDKDFNNEADTPDNFQSRRPNTSFCFLDIRSPGLGDTAMYLCATSRGQGNTDTQYFGPGTRLTVL.

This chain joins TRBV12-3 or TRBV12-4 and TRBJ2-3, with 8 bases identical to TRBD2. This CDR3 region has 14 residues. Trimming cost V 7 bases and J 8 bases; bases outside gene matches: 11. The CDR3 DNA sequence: TGTGCCAGCACCTCCGGGGGGGTTCAACGTACGCAGTATTTT. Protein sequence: CASTSGGVQRTQYF.

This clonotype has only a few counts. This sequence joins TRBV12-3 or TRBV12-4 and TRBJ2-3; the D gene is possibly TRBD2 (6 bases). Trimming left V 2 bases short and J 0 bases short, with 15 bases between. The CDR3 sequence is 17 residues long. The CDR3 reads CASSLYGGPTSTDTQYF. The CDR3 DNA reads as TGTGCCAGCAGTTTATACGGGGGACCCACTAGCACAGATACGCAGTATTTT.

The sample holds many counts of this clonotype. In nucleotides, the CDR3 is TGCAGCGGACTACCGGGACTAGCGGGAGGAACAGATACGCAGTATTTT. Amino acid sequence: CSGLPGLAGGTDTQYF. This chain uses TRBV29-1 with TRBJ2-3, with 15 positions matching TRBD2. The CDR3 consists of 16 residues. In germline, CDR1 is SQVTM, CDR2 ANQGSEA. Trimming took 7 bases from V and 3 from J; bases not matched to a gene: 8.

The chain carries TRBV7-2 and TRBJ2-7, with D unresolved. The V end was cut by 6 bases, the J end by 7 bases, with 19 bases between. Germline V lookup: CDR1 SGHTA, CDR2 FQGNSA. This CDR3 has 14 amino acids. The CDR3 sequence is CASRRSEAGREQYF. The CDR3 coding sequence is TGTGCCAGCAGGCGTTCAGAGGCAGGAAGGGAGCAGTACTTC. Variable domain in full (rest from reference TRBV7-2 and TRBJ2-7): GAGVSQSPSNKVTEKGKDVELRCDPISGHTALYWYRQSLGQGLEFLIYFQGNSAPDKSGLPSDRFSAERTGGSVSTLTIQRTQQEDSAVYLCASRRSEAGREQYFGPGTRLTVT.

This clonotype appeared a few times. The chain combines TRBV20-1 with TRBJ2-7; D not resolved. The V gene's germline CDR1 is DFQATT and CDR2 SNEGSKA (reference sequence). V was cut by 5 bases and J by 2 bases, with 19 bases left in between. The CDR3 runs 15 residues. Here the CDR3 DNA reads TGCAGTGCTGGGGAAGGGCCCCCCAGGACCTACGAGCAGTACTTC. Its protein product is CSAGEGPPRTYEQYF.

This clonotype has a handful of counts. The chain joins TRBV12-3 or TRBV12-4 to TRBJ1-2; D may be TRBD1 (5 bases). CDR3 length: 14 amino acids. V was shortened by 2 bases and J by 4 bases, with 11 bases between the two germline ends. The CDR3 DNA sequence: TGTGCCAGCAGTTTATTTCGGGACTCCTATGGCTACACCTTC. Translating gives CASSLFRDSYGYTF.

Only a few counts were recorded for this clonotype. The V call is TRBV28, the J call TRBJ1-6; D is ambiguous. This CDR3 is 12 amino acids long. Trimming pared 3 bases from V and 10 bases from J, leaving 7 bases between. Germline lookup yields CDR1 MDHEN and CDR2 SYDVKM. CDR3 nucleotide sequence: TGTGCCAGCAGTTTGGTGGTCTCACCCCTCCACTTT. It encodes CASSLVVSPLHF. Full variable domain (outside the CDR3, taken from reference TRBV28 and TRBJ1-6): DVKVTQSSRYLVKRTGEKVFLECVQDMDHENMFWYRQDPGLGLRLIYFSYDVKMKEKGDIPEGYSVSREKKERFSLILESASTNQTSMYLCASSLVVSPLHFGNGTRLTVT.

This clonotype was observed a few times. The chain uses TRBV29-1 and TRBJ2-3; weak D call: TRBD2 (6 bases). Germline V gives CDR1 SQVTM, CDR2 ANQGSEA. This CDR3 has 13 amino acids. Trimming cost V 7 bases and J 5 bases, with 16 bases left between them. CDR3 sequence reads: CSGGAGTIDTQYF. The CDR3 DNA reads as TGCAGCGGCGGGGCGGGAACTATAGATACGCAGTATTTT.

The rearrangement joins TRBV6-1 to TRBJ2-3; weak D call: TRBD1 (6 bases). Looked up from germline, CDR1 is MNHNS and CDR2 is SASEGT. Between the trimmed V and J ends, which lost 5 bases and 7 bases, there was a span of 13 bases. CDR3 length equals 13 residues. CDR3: CASSTPGVNTQYF. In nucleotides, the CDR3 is TGTGCCAGCAGTACCCCAGGGGTCAATACGCAGTATTTT.

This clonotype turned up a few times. CDR3: CASSVWGSNEQYF. The CDR3 region has the DNA TGTGCCAGCAGCGTATGGGGGTCTAACGAGCAGTACTTC. The genes are TRBV2 and TRBJ2-7; D could derive from TRBD1 or TRBD2 (5 bases each). The V end lost 6 bases, the J end lost 5 bases, and 14 bases lay between the germline ends. This CDR3 has 13 amino acids. From germline, CDR1 is SNHLY and CDR2 FYNNEI.

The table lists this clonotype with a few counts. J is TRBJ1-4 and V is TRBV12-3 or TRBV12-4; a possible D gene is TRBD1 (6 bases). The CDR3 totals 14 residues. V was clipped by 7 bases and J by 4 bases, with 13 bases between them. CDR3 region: CASNTGTINEKLFF. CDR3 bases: TGTGCCAGCAACACCGGGACAATTAATGAAAAACTGTTTTTT.

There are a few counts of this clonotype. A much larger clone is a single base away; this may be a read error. The CDR3 spells CASCLGLAGGPYNEQFF. In DNA form, the CDR3 reads TGTGCCAGCTGCCTCGGACTAGCGGGAGGCCCCTACAATGAGCAGTTCTTC. The chain combines TRBV3-1 with TRBJ2-1, with TRBD2 matching over 14 bases. Germline values: CDR1 LGHDT, CDR2 YNNKEL (reference sequence). The CDR3 totals 17 residues. V dropped 8 bases and J dropped 2; count of bases not matched to a gene: 8.

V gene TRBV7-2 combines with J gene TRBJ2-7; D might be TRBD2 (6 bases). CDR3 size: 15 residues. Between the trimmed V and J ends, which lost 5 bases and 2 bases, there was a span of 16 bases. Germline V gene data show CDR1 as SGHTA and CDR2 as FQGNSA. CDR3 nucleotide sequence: TGTGCCAGCAGCGTCCTCGGGACTCCCGCCTACGAGCAGTACTTC. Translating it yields CASSVLGTPAYEQYF.

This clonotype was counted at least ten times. CDR3 in amino acids: CASRSAGGENTEAFF. CDR3 DNA sequence: TGTGCCAGCAGGTCAGCGGGGGGCGAGAACACTGAAGCTTTCTTT. V is TRBV12-3 or TRBV12-4 and J is TRBJ1-1; TRBD1 is a possible D gene (6 bases). The CDR3 is 15 residues long. Trimming removed 6 bases at V and 1 base at J, with 15 bases between.

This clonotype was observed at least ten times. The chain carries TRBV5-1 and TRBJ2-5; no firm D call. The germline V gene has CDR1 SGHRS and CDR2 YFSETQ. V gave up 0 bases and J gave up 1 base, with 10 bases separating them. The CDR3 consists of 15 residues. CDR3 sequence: CASSLGVSSQETQYF. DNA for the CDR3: TGCGCCAGCAGCTTGGGTGTCTCCAGCCAAGAGACCCAGTACTTC.